This TCR beta chain appears in the sequencing data of a study of T cell repertoires in cytomegalovirus infection. General study results and limits: Dominating the ex vivo response were TCR beta clonotypes that were CMV-specific and HLA-C-restricted.

The sample holds many counts of this clonotype. Antigen: not known. TCRdb reprocessed the reads via MiXCR and lists one record per CDR3 protein. The sample holds 130,000 or so distinct CDR3 sequences, under 8.5% seen once. Trimming stripped 4 bases from V and 4 bases from J, with 10 bases between. Germline V CDR1 and CDR2: SQVTM, ANQGSEA. This CDR3 contains 12 residues. This chain joins TRBV29-1 and TRBJ1-2; D gene uncertain. The source of this sequence is a human donor in good health (CMV status not recorded). Some clones in this sample may be carry-over from other donors' samples. The specimen sequenced was PBMCs. The CDR3 reads CSVGPGVYGYTF. As DNA, the CDR3 is TGCAGCGTTGGTCCAGGAGTCTATGGCTACACCTTC.